Described below is a single TCR beta chain sequence and its context. Its antigen is undetermined. The record originates from a study of cytomegalovirus exposure and HLA in healthy donors. Whole-study context: Per a later analysis, the roughly 670 first-cohort and 95 to 150 validation repertoires shared one platform. Overall study results and limits: Through in vitro validation, three CMV-associated chains were shown to be specific for CMV antigens.

The CDR3 is 16 residues long. The germline V gene encodes CDR1 SGHAT and CDR2 FQNNGV. Unmatched junction bases numbered 6, after V lost 4 bases and J lost 0 bases. Profiling relied on immunoSEQ multiplex PCR, and the TCRdb table lists in-frame clones only, not all of them. Of fewer than 150,000 clones in the sample, more than 75% were seen once. This rearrangement joins TRBV11-2 to TRBJ2-1; 7 bases line up with TRBD1. Source material: PBMCs. This receptor was obtained from a man younger than 35 in good health and CMV-seronegative. CDR3 sequence (DNA): TGTGCCAGCAGCTCGTTACAGGGGAGCTCCTACAATGAGCAGTTCTTC. Amino acids: CASSSLQGSSYNEQFF.